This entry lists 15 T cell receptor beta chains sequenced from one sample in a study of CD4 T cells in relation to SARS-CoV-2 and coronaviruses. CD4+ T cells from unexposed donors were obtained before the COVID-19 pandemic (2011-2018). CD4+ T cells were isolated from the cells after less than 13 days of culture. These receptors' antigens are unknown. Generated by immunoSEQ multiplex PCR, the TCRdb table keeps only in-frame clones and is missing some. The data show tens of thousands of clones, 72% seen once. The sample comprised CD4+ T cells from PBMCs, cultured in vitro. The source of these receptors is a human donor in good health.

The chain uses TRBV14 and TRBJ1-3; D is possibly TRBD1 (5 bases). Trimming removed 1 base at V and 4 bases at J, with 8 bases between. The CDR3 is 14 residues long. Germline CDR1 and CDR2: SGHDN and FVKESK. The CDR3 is CASSQGQYGNTIYF. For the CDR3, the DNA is TGTGCCAGCAGCCAAGGACAGTACGGAAACACCATATATTTT.

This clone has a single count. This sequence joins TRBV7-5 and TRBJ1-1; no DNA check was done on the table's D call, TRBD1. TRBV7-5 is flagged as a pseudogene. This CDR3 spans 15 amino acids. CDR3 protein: CARSLGDRRYTEAFF. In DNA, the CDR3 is TGTGCCAGAAGCTTGGGGGACAGACGATACACTGAAGCTTTCTTT.

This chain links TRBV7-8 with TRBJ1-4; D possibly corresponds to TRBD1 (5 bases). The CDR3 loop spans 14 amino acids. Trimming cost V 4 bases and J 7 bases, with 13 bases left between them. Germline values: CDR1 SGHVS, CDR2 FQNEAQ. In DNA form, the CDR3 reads TGTGCCAGCAGCTCGGGCAGGGTGGGTGAAAAACTGTTTTTT. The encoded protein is CASSSGRVGEKLFF.

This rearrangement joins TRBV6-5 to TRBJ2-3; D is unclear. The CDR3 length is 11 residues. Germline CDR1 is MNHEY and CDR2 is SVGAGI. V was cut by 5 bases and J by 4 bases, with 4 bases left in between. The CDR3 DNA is TGTGCCAGCAGTCTCTCAGATACGCAGTATTTT. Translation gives CASSLSDTQYF.

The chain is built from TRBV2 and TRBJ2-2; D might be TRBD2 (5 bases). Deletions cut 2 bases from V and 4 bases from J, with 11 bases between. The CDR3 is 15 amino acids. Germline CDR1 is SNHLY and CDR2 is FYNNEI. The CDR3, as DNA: TGTGCCAGCAGTGAAAGAGGGCCGGGCACCGGGGAGCTGTTTTTT. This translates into CASSERGPGTGELFF.

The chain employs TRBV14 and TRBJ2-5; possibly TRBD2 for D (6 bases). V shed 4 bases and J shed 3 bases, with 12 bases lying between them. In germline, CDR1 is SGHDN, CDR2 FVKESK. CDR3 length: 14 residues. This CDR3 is CASSPAGYEETQYF. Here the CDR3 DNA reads TGTGCCAGCAGCCCCGCGGGGTACGAAGAGACCCAGTACTTC.

The CDR3 DNA sequence: TGTGCCAGCAGCCAAATCGGGGGGGCCAAAAACATTCAGTACTTC. This codes for CASSQIGGAKNIQYF. The chain carries TRBV3-1 (or the pseudogene TRBV3-2) and TRBJ2-4, with 7 bases that match TRBD2. The germline gives CDR1 LGHDT, CDR2 YNNKEL (reference sequence). The CDR3 totals 15 residues. V shed 2 bases and J 1 base; nucleotides not matched to a gene: 2.

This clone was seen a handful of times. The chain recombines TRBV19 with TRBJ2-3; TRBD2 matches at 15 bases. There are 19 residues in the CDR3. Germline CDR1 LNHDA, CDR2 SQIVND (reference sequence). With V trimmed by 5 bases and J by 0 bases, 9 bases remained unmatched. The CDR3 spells CASSGGLAGGHPSTDTQYF. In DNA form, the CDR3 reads TGTGCCAGTAGTGGGGGACTAGCGGGGGGACATCCTAGCACAGATACGCAGTATTTT.

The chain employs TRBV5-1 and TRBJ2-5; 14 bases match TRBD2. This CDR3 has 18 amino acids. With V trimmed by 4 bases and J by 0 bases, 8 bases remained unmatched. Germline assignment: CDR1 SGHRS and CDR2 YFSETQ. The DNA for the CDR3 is TGCGCCAGCAGCCCCGGACTAGCGGGGGGCCTGTACCAAGAGACCCAGTACTTC. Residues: CASSPGLAGGLYQETQYF.

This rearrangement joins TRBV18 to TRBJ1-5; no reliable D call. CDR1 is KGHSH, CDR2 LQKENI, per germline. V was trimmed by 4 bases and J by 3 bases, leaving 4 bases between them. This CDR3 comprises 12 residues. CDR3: CASSLPNQPQHF. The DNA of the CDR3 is TGTGCCAGCTCACTTCCCAATCAGCCCCAGCATTTT.

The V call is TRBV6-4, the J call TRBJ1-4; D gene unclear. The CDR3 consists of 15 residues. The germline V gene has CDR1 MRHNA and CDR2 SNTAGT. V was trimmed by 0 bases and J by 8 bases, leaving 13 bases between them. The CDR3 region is CASSDSGEGREKLFF. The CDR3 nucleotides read TGTGCCAGCAGTGACTCCGGGGAGGGAAGGGAAAAACTGTTTTTT.

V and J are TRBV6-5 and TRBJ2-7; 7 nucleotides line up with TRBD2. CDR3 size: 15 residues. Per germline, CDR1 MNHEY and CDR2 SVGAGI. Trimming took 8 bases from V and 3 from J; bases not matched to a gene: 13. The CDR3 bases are TGTGCCAGCGACCGGGGGTCTAGCGGTTACTACGAGCAGTACTTC. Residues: CASDRGSSGYYEQYF.

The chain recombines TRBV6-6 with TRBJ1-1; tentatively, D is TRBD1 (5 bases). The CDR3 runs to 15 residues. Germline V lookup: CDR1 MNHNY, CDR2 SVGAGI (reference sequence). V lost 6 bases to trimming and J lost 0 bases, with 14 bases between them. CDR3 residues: CASSLGQGLNTEAFF. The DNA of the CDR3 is TGTGCCAGCAGCCTCGGTCAGGGCCTGAACACTGAAGCTTTCTTT.

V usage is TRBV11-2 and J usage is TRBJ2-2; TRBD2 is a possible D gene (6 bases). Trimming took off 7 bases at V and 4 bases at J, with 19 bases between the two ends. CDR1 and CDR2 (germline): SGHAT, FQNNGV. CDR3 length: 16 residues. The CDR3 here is CASTPLWRVGTGELFF. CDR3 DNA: TGTGCCAGCACCCCATTATGGAGGGTGGGCACCGGGGAGCTGTTTTTT.

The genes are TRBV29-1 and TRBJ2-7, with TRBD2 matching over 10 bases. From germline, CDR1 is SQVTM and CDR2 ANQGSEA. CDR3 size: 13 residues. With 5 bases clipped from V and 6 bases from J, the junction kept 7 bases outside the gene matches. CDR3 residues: CSVTAGGDGEQYF. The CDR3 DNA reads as TGCAGCGTTACAGCGGGAGGGGACGGCGAGCAGTACTTC.